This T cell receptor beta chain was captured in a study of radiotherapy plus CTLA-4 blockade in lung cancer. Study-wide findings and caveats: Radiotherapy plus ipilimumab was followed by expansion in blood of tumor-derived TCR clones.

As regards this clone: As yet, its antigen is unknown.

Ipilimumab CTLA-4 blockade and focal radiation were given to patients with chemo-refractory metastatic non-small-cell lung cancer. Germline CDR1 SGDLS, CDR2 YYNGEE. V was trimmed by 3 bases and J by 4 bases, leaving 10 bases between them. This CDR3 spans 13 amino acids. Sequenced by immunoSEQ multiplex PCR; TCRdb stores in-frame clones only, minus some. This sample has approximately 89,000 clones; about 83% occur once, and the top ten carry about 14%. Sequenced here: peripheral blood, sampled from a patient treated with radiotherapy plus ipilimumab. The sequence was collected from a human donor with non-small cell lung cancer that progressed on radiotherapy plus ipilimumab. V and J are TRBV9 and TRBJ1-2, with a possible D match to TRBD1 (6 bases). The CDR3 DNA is TGTGCCAGCAGCGAGGGGGAGTCCTATGGCTACACCTTC. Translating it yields CASSEGESYGYTF.